This T cell receptor beta chain was profiled in a study of blood T cell repertoires in COVID-19. Study context: Acute-phase and convalescent COVID-19 samples originated in the United States, Italy and Spain. From T cells, B-cell-depleted T cells, or PBMCs came the material, which was cDNA or gDNA.

Per the study methods: Estimates of nucleated cell counts were drawn from the amplification of reference gene primers. Sequencing used immunoSEQ multiplex PCR; TCRdb keeps in-frame clones, though not all of them. Clonal size and the V and J genes are those of that table, whereas D and trimming came from the DNA. The sample gives over 150,000 clones, roughly 84% of which show up once; roughly 7.2% is in the top ten. This clone appeared a few times. The CDR3 has 15 amino acids. V lost 7 bases and J lost 0, with 13 bases in between. Germline V CDR1 and CDR2: MNHEY, SVGAGI. Seattle researchers signed up patients amid active infection and tracked them longitudinally.

The sample taken for sequencing was peripheral blood. The chain uses TRBV6-5 and TRBJ1-3; D ambiguous. This clonotype originated in a woman aged 40 to 50 with COVID-19, enrolled during active disease. The CDR3 sequence is CASTLGLGSGNTIYF. Here the CDR3 DNA reads TGTGCCAGCACTCTTGGGCTGGGCTCTGGAAACACCATATATTTT.